This TCR beta chain was captured in a study of PD-1 blockade in mismatch repair-deficient tumors. A word on this clone: The antigen is unknown.

Using immunoSEQ multiplex PCR, the repertoire was profiled, and TCRdb retains in-frame clones only, with some absent. This sample has more than 11,000 clones, with around 84% found just once. Time point in this sample: approximately 10-day in vitro stimulation with candidate neoantigen peptide 4. All patients were mismatch repair deficient, assessed by either PCR or immunohistochemistry. TCR sequencing covered a few patients who responded to pembrolizumab. Trimming shortened V by 2 bases and J by 5 bases, and 16 bases separated the two germline ends. CDR3 length: 16 amino acids. Per the germline V gene, CDR1 is MDHEN and CDR2 is SYDVKM. General study results and limits: Three of seven peptides expanded clones, giving 130 to 150 unique blood TCRs. Tumor-resident clones, often undetectable pretreatment in blood, expanded then contracted after pembrolizumab.

This chain links TRBV28 with TRBJ1-5; D is unclear. Sample: cells cultured in vitro, taken from a patient treated with pembrolizumab. The source of this sequence is an adult with mismatch repair-deficient cancer. CDR3 in amino acids: CASSLEVQRADQPQHF. The CDR3 bases are TGTGCCAGCAGTTTAGAAGTTCAAAGGGCCGATCAGCCCCAGCATTTT.